The 28 T cell receptor beta chains below all came from one sample that was sequenced in a study of blood T cell repertoires in COVID-19. Repertoires were generated with immunoSEQ multiplex PCR, while TCRdb's copy carries only in-frame clones and drops some. The top ten clones hold over 10% of a sample with fewer than 450,000 clones, about 91% of them seen once. The specimen sequenced was peripheral blood. These receptors were collected from a woman between 45 and 65 years old with COVID-19, enrolled during active disease.

CDR3 amino acids: CASSEGWGPDTQYF. The CDR3 region has the DNA TGTGCCAGCAGTGAAGGTTGGGGGCCGGATACGCAGTATTTT. This chain connects TRBV2 to TRBJ2-3; D may be TRBD1 (6 bases). Germline V gives CDR1 SNHLY, CDR2 FYNNEI. This CDR3 has 14 amino acids. V shed 1 base and J shed 6 bases, with 11 bases lying between them.

The chain uses TRBV7-9 and TRBJ2-7, with D perhaps TRBD2 (5 bases). V gave up 5 bases and J gave up 8 bases, with 16 bases separating them. Germline V lookup: CDR1 SEHNR, CDR2 FQNEAQ (reference sequence). This CDR3 has 13 residues. The CDR3 reads CASSLDAEAQQYF. The CDR3 DNA is TGTGCCAGCAGCCTCGATGCGGAGGCCCAGCAGTACTTC.

V usage is TRBV29-1 and J usage is TRBJ2-1; 15 bases map to TRBD2. Trimming took 5 bases from V and 7 from J; bases not matched to a gene: 9. The CDR3 totals 16 residues. The germline V gene encodes CDR1 SQVTM and CDR2 ANQGSEA. Here the CDR3 DNA reads TGCAGCGTTTTCCGGACTAGCGGGGGGGCTGGGAATGAGCAGTTCTTC. Its protein is CSVFRTSGGAGNEQFF.

V is TRBV3-1 (or the pseudogene TRBV3-2) and J is TRBJ1-6, with D uncertain. The V gene lost 6 bases and the J gene lost 9 bases, with 9 bases spanning the gap. CDR1 and CDR2 from the germline V gene are LGHDT and YNNKEL (reference sequence). The CDR3 has 12 residues. CDR3 in amino acids: CASRVRSSPLHF. The CDR3 DNA reads as TGTGCCAGCAGAGTGAGAAGTTCACCCCTCCACTTT.

The V and J genes are TRBV28 and TRBJ1-5; no firm D call. The CDR3 totals 12 residues. V was shortened by 6 bases and J by 1 base, with 4 bases between the two germline ends. Germline loops: CDR1 MDHEN, CDR2 SYDVKM. The CDR3 spells CASRRSNQPQHF. The CDR3 region has the DNA TGTGCCAGCAGGAGGAGCAATCAGCCCCAGCATTTT.

The chain links TRBV9 to TRBJ1-2, with TRBD1 matching over 8 bases. Losses at the gene ends were 4 bases for V and 3 bases for J; bases not matched to a gene: 8. The V gene's germline CDR1 is SGDLS and CDR2 YYNGEE. CDR3 length: 15 amino acids. The chain's CDR3 is CASSPSSTGDYGYTF. In DNA, the CDR3 is TGTGCCAGCAGCCCGAGTTCGACAGGGGACTATGGCTACACCTTC.

This chain uses TRBV19 with TRBJ1-1; 8 nucleotides agree with TRBD1. The CDR3 sequence is 15 residues long. Looked up from germline, CDR1 is LNHDA and CDR2 is SQIVND (reference sequence). Trimming at V came to 5 bases and at J to 1 base, leaving 6 bases not matched to a gene. CDR3 loop: CASSLTGTGNTEAFF. The DNA of the CDR3 is TGTGCCAGTAGTCTCACCGGGACAGGGAACACTGAAGCTTTCTTT.

This chain links TRBV6-1 with TRBJ1-5; 9 nucleotides align to TRBD1. Looked up from germline, CDR1 is MNHNS and CDR2 is SASEGT. With 2 bases clipped from V and 2 bases from J, the junction kept 7 bases outside the gene matches. CDR3 length: 17 residues. The CDR3 DNA sequence: TGTGCCAGCAGTGAAAAATTGGGACAGGGTGGCAATCAGCCCCAGCATTTT. It codes for CASSEKLGQGGNQPQHF.

This clone was detected only a few times. CDR3 DNA sequence: TGTGCCAGCAGCCCTACCCTCGGGGATCAGCCCCAGCATTTT. Protein: CASSPTLGDQPQHF. This sequence joins TRBV7-9 and TRBJ1-5; D gene ambiguous. Germline CDR1 SEHNR, CDR2 FQNEAQ (reference sequence). The V gene lost 5 bases and the J gene lost 5 bases, with 13 bases spanning the gap. CDR3 length: 14 residues.

V is TRBV19 and J is TRBJ1-4; TRBD1 matches 9 bases. The germline V gene encodes CDR1 LNHDA and CDR2 SQIVND (reference sequence). With 10 bases clipped from V and 8 bases from J, the junction kept 8 bases outside the gene matches. The CDR3 is 13 amino acids. Here the CDR3 DNA reads TGTGCCACCAGGACAGGGGAAGAAGAAAAACTGTTTTTT. Amino acids: CATRTGEEEKLFF.

The chain combines TRBV11-2 with TRBJ1-5; D is uncertain. V was trimmed by 5 bases and J by 4 bases, leaving 12 bases between them. Germline assignment: CDR1 SGHAT and CDR2 FQNNGV. This CDR3 contains 14 residues. The CDR3 DNA reads TGTGCCAGCAGCATTCAGGCGATGAATCAGCCCCAGCATTTT. The encoded protein is CASSIQAMNQPQHF.

Here the CDR3 DNA reads TGTGCCAGCAGTCACCCTCAGGACACTCCGTTCTTC. Protein: CASSHPQDTPFF. The chain is built from TRBV27 and TRBJ2-1; TRBD1 might be the D (5 bases). This CDR3 comprises 12 residues. V gave up 5 bases and J gave up 15 bases, with 17 bases separating them. CDR1 and CDR2 from the germline V gene are MNHEY and SMNVEV (reference sequence).

The V call is TRBV30, the J call TRBJ2-2; 8 nucleotides line up with TRBD2. Germline CDR1 and CDR2: GTSNPN and SVGIG (reference sequence). The V segment lost 3 bases and the J segment 3 bases; nucleotides outside the gene matches: 9. The CDR3 sequence is 16 residues long. CDR3 DNA: TGTGCCTGGAGGCGGGGTGGCGGGGGGCACACCGGGGAGCTGTTTTTT. This sequence encodes CAWRRGGGGHTGELFF.

The chain combines TRBV7-2 with TRBJ2-2, with 7 bases aligning to TRBD1. This CDR3 contains 14 residues. The V segment lost 5 bases and the J segment 3 bases; nucleotides outside the gene matches: 3. Looked up from germline, CDR1 is SGHTA and CDR2 is FQGNSA. The CDR3 bases are TGTGCCAGCAGCCCTACAGGGGACACCGGGGAGCTGTTTTTT. Its protein product is CASSPTGDTGELFF.

The chain carries TRBV5-1 and TRBJ2-5; TRBD2 might be the D (5 bases). V lost 5 bases, J lost 4 bases, and 15 bases lay in between. The CDR3 has 14 amino acids. From germline, CDR1 is SGHRS and CDR2 YFSETQ. The CDR3, as DNA: TGCGCCAGCAGTCGCCCCGGACGGGGAGAGACCCAGTACTTC. Translated: CASSRPGRGETQYF.

This chain joins TRBV19 and TRBJ2-7; 7 positions match TRBD1. After removal of 5 bases from V and 4 bases from J, the junction contained 11 bases not matched to a gene. This CDR3 has 15 residues. Germline V lookup: CDR1 LNHDA, CDR2 SQIVND (reference sequence). In DNA, the CDR3 is TGTGCCAGTAGTGTAGGACAGGCCGCCGCTTACGAGCAGTACTTC. It specifies CASSVGQAAAYEQYF.

On this clone: The limits of the CDR3 on the DNA are not certain, so only TCRdb's listed CDR3 is given. This chain joins TRBV6-5 and TRBJ2-3; the table calls TRBD1, which could not be checked here. The CDR3 spans 14 amino acids, including both terminal residues. The germline CDR1 and CDR2 sequences are MNHEY and SVGAGI. This chain's CDR3 is CASRGRWGQGTTKF.

The chain is built from TRBV6-5 and TRBJ2-5; 9 bases map to TRBD1. Trimming cost V 0 bases and J 5 bases; bases outside gene matches: 4. This CDR3 is built from 15 residues. CDR1 is MNHEY and CDR2 is SVGAGI in the germline V gene. CDR3 DNA sequence: TGTGCCAGCAGTTACTCACAGGGGGCGAGGGAGACCCAGTACTTC. Its translation: CASSYSQGARETQYF.

This CDR3 is CASSLSGGLAGQETQYF. CDR3 DNA: TGTGCCAGCAGCTTAAGTGGCGGGCTAGCGGGTCAAGAGACCCAGTACTTC. This chain joins TRBV11-3 and TRBJ2-5, with 8 bases matching TRBD2. The CDR3 totals 17 residues. Germline V gene data show CDR1 as SGHNT and CDR2 as YENEEA. The V segment lost 2 bases and the J segment 2 bases; nucleotides outside the gene matches: 10.

This rearrangement joins TRBV4-1 to TRBJ1-4; D not resolved. The CDR3 runs 15 residues. Germline loops: CDR1 MGHRA, CDR2 YSYEKL. V lost 4 bases and J 7 bases, leaving 16 bases between the germline ends. CDR3 residues: CASSPSEDSGEKLFF. CDR3 sequence (DNA): TGCGCCAGCAGCCCATCTGAAGACTCGGGTGAAAAACTGTTTTTT.

The chain is built from TRBV2 and TRBJ1-1; D ambiguous. The V end was cut by 9 bases, the J end by 0 bases, with 14 bases between. The CDR3 has 14 residues. Looked up from germline, CDR1 is SNHLY and CDR2 is FYNNEI. CDR3 region: CASGDGRVNTEAFF. The CDR3 region has the DNA TGTGCCAGTGGAGACGGGAGAGTGAACACTGAAGCTTTCTTT.

The J gene is TRBJ2-7, the V gene TRBV2; no definite D call. The V gene's germline CDR1 is SNHLY and CDR2 FYNNEI. The CDR3 covers 13 residues. Between the trimmed V and J ends, which lost 10 bases and 0 bases, there was a span of 13 bases. CDR3 nucleotide sequence: TGTGCCACTAGACCCGAAGGCTCCTACGAGCAGTACTTC. This translates into CATRPEGSYEQYF. Filled out from reference TRBV2 and TRBJ2-7, the complete variable domain reads EPEVTQTPSHQVTQMGQEVILRCVPISNHLYFYWYRQILGQKVEFLVSFYNNEISEKSEIFDDQFSVERPDGSNFTLKIRSTKLEDSAMYFCATRPEGSYEQYFGPGTRLTVT.

The chain carries TRBV27 and TRBJ2-4; D might be TRBD2 (5 bases). This CDR3 region has 17 residues. Per the germline V gene, CDR1 is MNHEY and CDR2 is SMNVEV (reference sequence). Trimming removed 2 bases from V and 4 bases from J, with 18 bases in between. DNA of the CDR3: TGTGCCAGCAGTTTAGGTCGGTCTATAACGGGGAAAAACATTCAGTACTTC. Protein product: CASSLGRSITGKNIQYF.

This clone was counted between two and nine times. This chain connects TRBV24-1 to TRBJ2-1; 7 bases agree with TRBD1. This CDR3 is built from 11 residues. V gave up 9 bases and J gave up 9 bases; unmatched junction bases: 4. Germline V gene data show CDR1 as KGHDR and CDR2 as SFDVKD. CDR3: CATGTGAEQFF. CDR3 in DNA: TGTGCCACCGGAACAGGGGCTGAGCAGTTCTTC.

The rearrangement joins TRBV5-1 to TRBJ2-2; D may be TRBD1 (6 bases). The CDR3 runs to 16 residues. V was pared by 0 bases and J by 4 bases, with 13 bases between. Germline values: CDR1 SGHRS, CDR2 YFSETQ. Written as DNA, the CDR3 is TGCGCCAGCAGCTTGGGGGTGGACAGTCGCACCGGGGAGCTGTTTTTT. Amino acid sequence: CASSLGVDSRTGELFF.

The rearrangement joins TRBV12-3 or TRBV12-4 to TRBJ2-1; 7 positions agree with TRBD1. The V and J ends lost 7 bases and 4 bases, in that order; junction bases with no gene match: 4. This CDR3 region has 13 residues. For the CDR3, the DNA is TGTGCCAGCACCATGACAGGGTACAATGAGCAGTTCTTC. Its protein is CASTMTGYNEQFF.

The genes are TRBV2 and TRBJ1-2, with 7 nucleotides matching TRBD1. This CDR3 has 13 residues. The germline gives CDR1 SNHLY, CDR2 FYNNEI. After removal of 8 bases from V and 8 bases from J, the junction contained 11 bases not matched to a gene. The CDR3 here is CASPAGGLEGYTF. The DNA for the CDR3 is TGTGCCAGCCCCGCAGGGGGGCTGGAGGGCTACACCTTC.

The CDR3 DNA follows: TGTGCCAGCAGTTCCGAAGCGGGTAAAGGTGGGGCGCAGTATTTT. It specifies CASSSEAGKGGAQYF. The chain links TRBV9 to TRBJ2-3, with D perhaps TRBD2 (6 bases). Germline CDR1 reads SGDLS; CDR2 reads YYNGEE. The CDR3 is made up of 15 amino acids. Trimming took 5 bases from V and 10 from J, leaving 23 bases between them.